The 6 T cell receptor beta chains reported below all come from one sample, sequenced in a study of shared clonotypes between healthy human individuals. Using immunoSEQ multiplex PCR, the repertoire was profiled, and TCRdb retains in-frame clones only, with some absent. Of 2 million to 2.5 million clones in the sample, over 85% were seen once. The sequenced sample was naive CD4+ T cells from PBMCs. Subset defined: CD45RA+ positively selected. The receptors come from a man aged 18 to 30 in good health. Some clones in this sample may be carry-over from other donors' samples.

To note about this clone: Other DNA sequences in the sample encode the same CDR3. The V call is TRBV6-5, the J call TRBJ2-7, with 7 positions matching TRBD2. CDR3 size: 11 residues. The V segment lost 7 bases and the J segment 3 bases; nucleotides outside the gene matches: 0. Germline CDR1 MNHEY, CDR2 SVGAGI. Here the CDR3 DNA reads TGTGCCAGCACGGGGGGCTACGAGCAGTACTTC. It translates to CASTGGYEQYF.

This chain connects TRBV28 to TRBJ2-5; D might be TRBD1 or TRBD2, each matching 5 bases. The CDR3 contains 20 residues. V was cut by 6 bases and J by 3 bases, with 32 bases left in between. CDR1 MDHEN and CDR2 SYDVKM come from the germline V gene. The CDR3 nucleotides are TGTGCCAGCAGGGGTTATGGGTGGGGACCCACAAATTTTCCGGAAGAGACCCAGTACTTC. Protein: CASRGYGWGPTNFPEETQYF.

This chain connects TRBV19 to TRBJ2-7, with 9 bases that match TRBD1. The germline V gene encodes CDR1 LNHDA and CDR2 SQIVND (reference sequence). The CDR3 has 16 residues. Losses at the gene ends were 4 bases for V and 3 bases for J; bases not matched to a gene: 10. The CDR3 reads CASSKSGGTGNYEQYF. The DNA of the CDR3 is TGTGCCAGTAGTAAATCCGGGGGGACAGGGAACTACGAGCAGTACTTC.

This chain joins TRBV5-1 and TRBJ1-2; 7 bases match TRBD1. CDR3 length: 17 amino acids. V lost 3 bases to trimming and J lost 3 bases; unmatched junction nucleotides: 14. Germline V gives CDR1 SGHRS, CDR2 YFSETQ. CDR3 residues: CASSSNPPGQRDYGYTF. The CDR3 bases are TGCGCCAGCAGCTCGAACCCTCCGGGACAGAGGGACTATGGCTACACCTTC.

The chain joins TRBV5-6 to TRBJ2-1; 8 bases are shared with TRBD2. Per the germline V gene, CDR1 is SGHDT and CDR2 is YYEEEE. The CDR3 extends over 15 amino acids. V shed 0 bases, J shed 6 bases, and the junction held 5 bases outside the gene matches. The CDR3 here is CASSLVGLAGNEQFF. The DNA of the CDR3 is TGTGCCAGCAGCTTGGTAGGGCTAGCGGGCAATGAGCAGTTCTTC.

The chain recombines TRBV28 with TRBJ1-5; TRBD1 matches at 7 bases. The V segment lost 6 bases and the J segment 6 bases; nucleotides outside the gene matches: 8. The germline V gene has CDR1 MDHEN and CDR2 SYDVKM. The CDR3 consists of 14 residues. For the CDR3, the DNA is TGTGCCAGCAGCCTAGGACAGGTTGGTCAGCCCCAGCATTTT. It encodes CASSLGQVGQPQHF. Complete variable domain (other parts from reference TRBV28 and TRBJ1-5): DVKVTQSSRYLVKRTGEKVFLECVQDMDHENMFWYRQDPGLGLRLIYFSYDVKMKEKGDIPEGYSVSREKKERFSLILESASTNQTSMYLCASSLGQVGQPQHFGDGTRLSIL.